A single T cell receptor beta chain is shown here with its context. This sample stems from a study of resident and recirculating memory T cells in vitiligo. The CDR3 has 13 amino acids. The germline V gene has CDR1 SQVTM and CDR2 ANQGSEA. The V gene lost 2 bases and the J gene lost 0 bases, with 8 bases spanning the gap. TCRdb's table, derived via immunoSEQ multiplex PCR, lists solely in-frame clones and lacks some. The table lists tens of thousands of clones, roughly nine tenths of them singletons. The sequenced sample was blood. The genes are TRBV29-1 and TRBJ2-7; D ambiguous. This TCR was recovered from a male donor with vitiligo. The CDR3 coding sequence is TGCAGCGTTGAACGCACCGGCTCCTACGAGCAGTACTTC. Protein product: CSVERTGSYEQYF.